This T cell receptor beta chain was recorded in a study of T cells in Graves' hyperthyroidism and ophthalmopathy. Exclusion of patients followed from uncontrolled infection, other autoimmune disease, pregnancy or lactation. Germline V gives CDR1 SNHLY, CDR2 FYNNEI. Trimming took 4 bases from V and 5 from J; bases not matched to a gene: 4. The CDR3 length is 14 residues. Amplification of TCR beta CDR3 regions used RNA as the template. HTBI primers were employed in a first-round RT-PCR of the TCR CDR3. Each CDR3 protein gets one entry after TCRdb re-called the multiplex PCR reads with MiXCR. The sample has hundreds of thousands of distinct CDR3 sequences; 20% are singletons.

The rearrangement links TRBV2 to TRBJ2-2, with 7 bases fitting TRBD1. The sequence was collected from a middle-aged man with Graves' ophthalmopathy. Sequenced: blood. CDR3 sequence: CASSGQGVTGELFF. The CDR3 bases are TGTGCCAGCAGTGGACAGGGAGTTACCGGGGAGCTGTTTTTT.